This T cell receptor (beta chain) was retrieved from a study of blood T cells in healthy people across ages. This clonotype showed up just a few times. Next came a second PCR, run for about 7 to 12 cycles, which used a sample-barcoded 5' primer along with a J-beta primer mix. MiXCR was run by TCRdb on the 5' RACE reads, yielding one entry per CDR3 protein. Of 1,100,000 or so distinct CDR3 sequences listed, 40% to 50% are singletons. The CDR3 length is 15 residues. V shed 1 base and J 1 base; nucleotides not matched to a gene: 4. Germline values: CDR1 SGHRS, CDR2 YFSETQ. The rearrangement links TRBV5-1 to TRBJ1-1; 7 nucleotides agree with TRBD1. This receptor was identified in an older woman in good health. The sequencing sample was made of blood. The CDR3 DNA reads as TGCGCCAGCAGCTTGTTGACAGGGTCGAACACTGAAGCTTTCTTT. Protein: CASSLLTGSNTEAFF.